This T cell receptor beta chain was obtained from a study of cytomegalovirus exposure and HLA in healthy donors. The primer mix had 60 Vbeta and 13 Jbeta primers. Measured with immunoSEQ multiplex PCR; TCRdb has only the in-frame clones, and not every one. The table has about 98,000 clones, about 81% seen once; the top ten hold approximately 10%. This clone is a singleton in its sample. Sequencing was done on a sample of PBMCs. The origin of this receptor is a man between 18 and 29 years old in good health and CMV-seropositive.

CDR3 in amino acids: CASSLALTGQGAYGYTF. CDR3 DNA sequence: TGTGCCAGCAGCTTGGCTCTTACGGGACAGGGGGCCTATGGCTACACCTTC. The chain has TRBV5-8 and TRBJ1-2, with 12 bases identical to TRBD1. The CDR3 sequence is 17 residues long. J lost 4 bases, V lost 0 bases, and 7 bases had no gene match. Germline CDR1 and CDR2: SGHTS and YDEGEE.